What follows are 3 T cell receptor beta chains derived from one specimen sequenced in a study of vaccination effects on CD4 cells after COVID-19. The antigens for these receptors are not known. This table comes from immunoSEQ multiplex PCR, and its TCRdb copy is limited to in-frame clones, with some not included. The data contain over 65,000 clones, 75% to 80% of them seen just once; the ten biggest clones take up approximately 2%. An approximately ten-day culture period preceded the isolation of CD4+ T cells. The material sequenced was CD4+ T cells from PBMCs cultured without peptide, taken before COVID-19 vaccination. Source of these receptors: a human donor who received a COVID-19 vaccine.

The genes are TRBV10-3 and TRBJ1-1; 8 nucleotides match TRBD1. CDR1 and CDR2 (germline): ENHRY, SYGVKD. CDR3 size: 16 residues. J was trimmed by 1 base and V by 6 bases; bases with no gene match: 10. CDR3 residues: CAISPVRDRWNTEAFF. The CDR3 region has the DNA TGTGCCATCAGCCCAGTCAGGGACAGGTGGAACACTGAAGCTTTCTTT.

The chain is built from TRBV7-2 and TRBJ2-1, with 9 bases that match TRBD1. The germline CDR1 and CDR2 sequences are SGHTA and FQGNSA. The CDR3 runs 14 residues. The J segment lost 7 bases and the V segment lost 5 bases, leaving 6 bases of the junction unmatched. CDR3: CASSITGGRNEQFF. CDR3 sequence (DNA): TGTGCCAGCAGCATTACAGGGGGCCGGAATGAGCAGTTCTTC.

Comment on this clone: Additional DNA sequences in this sample encode the identical CDR3. The CDR3 here is CASSSRGGTEAFF. In DNA form, the CDR3 reads TGTGCCAGCAGTTCGAGGGGCGGGACTGAAGCTTTCTTT. The chain couples TRBV12-3 or TRBV12-4 to TRBJ1-1; D possibly corresponds to TRBD1 (5 bases). The CDR3 runs 13 residues. Deletions cut 4 bases from V and 5 bases from J, with 11 bases between.